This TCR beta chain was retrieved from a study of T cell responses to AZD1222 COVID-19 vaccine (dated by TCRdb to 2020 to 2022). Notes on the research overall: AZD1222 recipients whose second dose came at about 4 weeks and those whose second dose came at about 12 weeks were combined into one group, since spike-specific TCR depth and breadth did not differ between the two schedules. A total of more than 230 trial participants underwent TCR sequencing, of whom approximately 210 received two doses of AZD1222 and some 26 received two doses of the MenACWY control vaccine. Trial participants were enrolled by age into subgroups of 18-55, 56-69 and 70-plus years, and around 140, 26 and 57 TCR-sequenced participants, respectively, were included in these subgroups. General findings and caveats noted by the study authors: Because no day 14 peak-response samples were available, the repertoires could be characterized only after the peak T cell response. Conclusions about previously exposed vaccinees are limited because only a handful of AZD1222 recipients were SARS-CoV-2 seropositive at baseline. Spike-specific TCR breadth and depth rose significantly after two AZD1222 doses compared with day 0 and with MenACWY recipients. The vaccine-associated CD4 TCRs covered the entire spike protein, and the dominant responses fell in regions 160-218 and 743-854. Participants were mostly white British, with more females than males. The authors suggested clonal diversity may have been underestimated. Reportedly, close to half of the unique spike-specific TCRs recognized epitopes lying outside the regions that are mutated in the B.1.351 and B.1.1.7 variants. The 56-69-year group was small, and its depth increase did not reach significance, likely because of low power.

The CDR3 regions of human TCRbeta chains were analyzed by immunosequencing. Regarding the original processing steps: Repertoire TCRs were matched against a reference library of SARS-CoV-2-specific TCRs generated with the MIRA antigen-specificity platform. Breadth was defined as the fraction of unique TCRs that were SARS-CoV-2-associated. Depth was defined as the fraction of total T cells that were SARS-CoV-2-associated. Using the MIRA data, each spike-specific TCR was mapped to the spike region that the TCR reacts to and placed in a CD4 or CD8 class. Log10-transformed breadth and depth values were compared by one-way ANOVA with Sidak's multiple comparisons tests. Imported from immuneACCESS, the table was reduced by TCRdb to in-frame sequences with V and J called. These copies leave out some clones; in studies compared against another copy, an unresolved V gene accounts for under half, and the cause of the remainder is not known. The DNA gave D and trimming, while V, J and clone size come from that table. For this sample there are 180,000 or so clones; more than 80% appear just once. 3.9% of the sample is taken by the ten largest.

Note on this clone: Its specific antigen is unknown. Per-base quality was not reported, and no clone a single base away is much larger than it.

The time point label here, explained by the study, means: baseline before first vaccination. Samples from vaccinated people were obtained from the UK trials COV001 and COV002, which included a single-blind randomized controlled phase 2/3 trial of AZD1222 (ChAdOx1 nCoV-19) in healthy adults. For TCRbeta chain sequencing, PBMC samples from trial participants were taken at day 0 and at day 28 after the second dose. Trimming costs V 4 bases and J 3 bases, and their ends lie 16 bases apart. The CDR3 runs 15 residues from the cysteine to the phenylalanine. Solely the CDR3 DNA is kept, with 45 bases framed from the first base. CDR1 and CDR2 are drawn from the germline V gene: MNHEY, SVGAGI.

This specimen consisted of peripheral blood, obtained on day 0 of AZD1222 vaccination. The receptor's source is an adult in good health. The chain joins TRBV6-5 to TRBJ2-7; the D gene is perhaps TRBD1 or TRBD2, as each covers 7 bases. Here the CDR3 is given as CASSLQGEGVYEQYF. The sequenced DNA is TGTGCCAGCAGTTTGCAGGGGGAGGGGGTCTACGAGCAGTACTTC.